This entry is about one T cell receptor beta chain. Its cognate antigen is unknown. 13 Jbeta primers and 60 Vbeta primers were used for the PCR. Original methodology: Later, an analysis found roughly 80 million unique TCR beta chains, and 8.5 million to 14 million of these were shared. Assay used: immunoSEQ multiplex PCR; TCRdb lists only in-frame clones, some missing. Clone size and V and J calls were adopted from that table, with D and trimming inferred from the DNA. Of 120,000 to 150,000 clones in the sample, more than 60% were seen once. The data are from a study of cytomegalovirus exposure and HLA in healthy donors. Study-level points and caveats: Most subjects' HLA-A and HLA-B alleles were reportedly predicted from TCR beta sequences.

The CDR3 sequence is 16 residues long. Looked up from germline, CDR1 is MNHEY and CDR2 is SMNVEV (reference sequence). Trimming took off 1 base at V and 3 bases at J, with 12 bases between the two ends. The specimen sequenced was PBMCs. The V gene is TRBV27, the J gene TRBJ1-4; D might be TRBD1 (5 bases). This TCR was sampled from a woman aged 50 to 60 in good health and CMV-seropositive. CDR3 protein: CASSLLPRASNEKLFF. The CDR3, as DNA: TGTGCCAGCAGTTTATTACCCAGGGCGTCTAATGAAAAACTGTTTTTT.